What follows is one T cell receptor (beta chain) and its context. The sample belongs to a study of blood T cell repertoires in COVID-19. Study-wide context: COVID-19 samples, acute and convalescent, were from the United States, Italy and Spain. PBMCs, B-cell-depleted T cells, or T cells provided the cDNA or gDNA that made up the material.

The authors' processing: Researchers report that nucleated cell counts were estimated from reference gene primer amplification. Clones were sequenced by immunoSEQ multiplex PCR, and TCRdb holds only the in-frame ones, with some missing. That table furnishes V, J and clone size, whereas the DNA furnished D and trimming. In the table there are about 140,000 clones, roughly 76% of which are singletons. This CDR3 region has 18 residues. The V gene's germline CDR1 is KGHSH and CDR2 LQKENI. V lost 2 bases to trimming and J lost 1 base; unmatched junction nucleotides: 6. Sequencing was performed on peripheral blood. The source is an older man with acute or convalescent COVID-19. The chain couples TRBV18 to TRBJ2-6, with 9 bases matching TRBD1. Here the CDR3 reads CASSPYDRGVSGANVLTF. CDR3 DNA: TGTGCCAGCTCACCATACGACAGGGGGGTTTCTGGGGCCAACGTCCTGACTTTC.